The source of this TCR beta chain is a study of blood T cell repertoires in COVID-19. As for the study in general: Samples representing acute and convalescent COVID-19 were sourced from the United States, Italy and Spain. The analysed material was cDNA or gDNA that came from T cells, B-cell-depleted T cells, or PBMCs.

Source study methods: Amplification of reference gene primers provided the estimated nucleated cell counts. TCRdb keeps only in-frame clones here, not all; method: immunoSEQ multiplex PCR. V and J calls and clone size are as listed in that table; D and trimming were resolved from the DNA. The table records roughly 68,000 clones, 84% of them present only once. With V trimmed by 2 bases and J by 9 bases, 9 bases remained unmatched. Germline V gene lookup returns CDR1 SGHTA and CDR2 FQGNSA. CDR3 length: 16 amino acids. This chain uses TRBV7-2 with TRBJ1-6; TRBD1 aligns across 8 bases. The material sequenced was peripheral blood. This receptor was obtained from a man over 45 with active COVID-19. The CDR3: CASSLSGGQVTSPLHF. The CDR3 bases are TGTGCCAGCAGCTTATCAGGGGGACAGGTCACTTCACCCCTCCACTTT.